This TCR beta chain was profiled in a study of vaccination and CD4 T cells after COVID-19. This clonotype has just a few counts. Its target is unknown. Sequence data for DNA of cultured CD4+ T cells were generated by the Oncomine TCR Beta short-read assay. Scientists extracted genomic DNA from CD4+ T cells grown in culture. MiXCR was run by TCRdb on the PCR reads, yielding one entry per CDR3 protein. Of several thousand distinct CDR3 sequences in the sample, under 50% were seen once. Described treatment: approximately nine-day PBMC culture with coronavirus spike peptide pools or control peptides (ViraFEST assay). CD4+ T cells of the unexposed donor were collected before the COVID-19 pandemic (2011-2018). The clonotype originates from a human donor in good health. Sequenced: CD4+ T cells from blood, cultured in vitro.

CDR3: CASSWRDPGLALAQETQYF. For the CDR3, the DNA is TGTGCCAGCAGTTGGAGGGACCCGGGACTAGCCTTGGCCCAAGAGACCCAGTACTTC. The J gene is TRBJ2-5, the V gene TRBV6-5; 9 nucleotides align to TRBD2. Losses at the gene ends were 4 bases for V and 1 base for J; bases not matched to a gene: 16. The CDR3 contains 19 residues. In germline, CDR1 is MNHEY, CDR2 SVGAGI.